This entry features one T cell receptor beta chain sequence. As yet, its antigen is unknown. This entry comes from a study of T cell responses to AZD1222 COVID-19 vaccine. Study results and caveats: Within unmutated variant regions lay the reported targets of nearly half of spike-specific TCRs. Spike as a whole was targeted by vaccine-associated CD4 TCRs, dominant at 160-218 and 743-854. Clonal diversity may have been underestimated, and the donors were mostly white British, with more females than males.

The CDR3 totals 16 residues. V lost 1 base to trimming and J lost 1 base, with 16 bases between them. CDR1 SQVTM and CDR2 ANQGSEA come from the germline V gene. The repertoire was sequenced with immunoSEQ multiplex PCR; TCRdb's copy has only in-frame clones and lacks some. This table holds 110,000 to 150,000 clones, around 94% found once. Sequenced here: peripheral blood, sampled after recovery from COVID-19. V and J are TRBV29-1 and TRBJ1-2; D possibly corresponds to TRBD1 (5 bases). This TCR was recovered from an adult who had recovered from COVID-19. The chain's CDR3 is CSVEGRRDGGNYGYTF. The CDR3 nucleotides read TGCAGCGTTGAAGGAAGACGGGACGGGGGTAACTATGGCTACACCTTC.